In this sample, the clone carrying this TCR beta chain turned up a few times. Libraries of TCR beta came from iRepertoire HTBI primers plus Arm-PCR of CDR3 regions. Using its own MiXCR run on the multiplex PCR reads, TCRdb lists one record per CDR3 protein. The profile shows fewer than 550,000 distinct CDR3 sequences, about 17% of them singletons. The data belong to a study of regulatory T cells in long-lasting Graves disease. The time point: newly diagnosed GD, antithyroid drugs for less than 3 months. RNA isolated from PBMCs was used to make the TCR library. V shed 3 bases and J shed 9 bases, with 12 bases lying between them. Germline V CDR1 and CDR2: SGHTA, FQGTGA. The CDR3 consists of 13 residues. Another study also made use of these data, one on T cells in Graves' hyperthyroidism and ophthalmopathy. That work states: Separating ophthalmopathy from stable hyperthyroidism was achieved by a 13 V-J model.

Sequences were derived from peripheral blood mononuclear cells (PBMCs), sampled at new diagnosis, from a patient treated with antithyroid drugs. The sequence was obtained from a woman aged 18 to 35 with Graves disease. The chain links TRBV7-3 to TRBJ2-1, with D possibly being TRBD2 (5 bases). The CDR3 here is CASSFDYRSEQFF. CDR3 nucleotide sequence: TGTGCCAGCAGCTTCGACTACCGCAGTGAGCAGTTCTTC. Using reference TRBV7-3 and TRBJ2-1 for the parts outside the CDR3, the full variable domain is GAGVSQTPSNKVTEKGKYVELRCDPISGHTALYWYRQSLGQGPEFLIYFQGTGAADDSGLPNDRFFAVRPEGSVSTLKIQRTERGDSAVYLCASSFDYRSEQFFGPGTRLTVL.